Here is one TCR beta chain with its context. Its antigen is not identified. The sample originates from a study of shared clonotypes between healthy human individuals. CDR1 and CDR2 from the germline V gene are SGHTA and FQGNSA. Trimming cost V 5 bases and J 4 bases, with 14 bases left between them. The CDR3 consists of 14 residues. The study, taken as a whole, reports: A handful of donors had about 5.1% of their naive CD4 clonotypes in common.

Memory CD4+ cells were the fraction left after CD45RA+ naive selection. The authors distributed each subset's genomic DNA evenly over several immunoSEQ plates. Clones were sequenced by immunoSEQ multiplex PCR, and TCRdb holds only the in-frame ones, with some missing. The repertoire holds about 1 million clones, with 65% to 75% as singletons. The rearrangement joins TRBV7-2 to TRBJ1-1, with a weak D call TRBD1 (5 bases). The sample comprised memory CD4+ T cells sorted from blood. Subset specified: CD45RA-negative fraction. This receptor was identified in a young man in good health. CDR3 loop: CASSLKGWGTEAFF. CDR3 DNA sequence: TGTGCCAGCAGCCTCAAGGGGTGGGGCACTGAAGCTTTCTTT.